This T cell receptor beta chain was captured in a study of post-analysis software for immune sequencing data. Study results and limitations: Multiple sclerosis patients had significantly lower normalized Chao1 diversity than controls.

This clonotype occurred a few times. No antigen is known for it. Sequencing libraries made from TCR beta cDNA carried unique molecular identifiers. Each CDR3 protein gets one entry after TCRdb re-called the PCR reads with MiXCR. The sample comprises roughly 570,000 distinct CDR3 sequences, 30% to 40% of which are singletons, and 5% to 6% rests with the top ten. Sequencing input: blood. This receptor was identified in a girl under 18 with multiple sclerosis.

This CDR3 is CASSFGWSSYNKQYF. The CDR3 nucleotides read TGTGCCAGCAGCTTTGGTTGGAGCTCCTACAATAAGCAGTACTTC. The chain joins TRBV7-2 to TRBJ2-7; the D is unclear. Trimming removed 3 bases from V and 8 bases from J, with 20 bases in between. The length of the CDR3 is 15 residues. Germline CDR1 is SGHTA and CDR2 is FQGNSA.